This TCR beta chain was observed in a study of graft-versus-host responses after intestinal transplantation. Across the study: All recipients were transplanted with multivisceral, liver-intestinal, or isolated intestinal grafts.

CDR3 length equals 13 residues. CDR1 and CDR2 (germline): MGHRA, YSYEKL. Trimming took 3 bases from V and 4 from J, leaving 9 bases between them. The protocol was immunoSEQ multiplex PCR, while the TCRdb copy is restricted to in-frame clones and leaves out a portion. Counted here are 70,000 to 95,000 clones, over 85% occurring once; the ten biggest clones make up 0.95% to 1.3%. About this clone itself: The target antigen is unknown.

Findings and limits, study-wide: Some patients had graft-donor T cell macrochimerism. In their allografts, the ratios of graft-versus-host to host-versus-graft T cell clones were high. GvH clones were identified in recipient marrow, with some first appearing in ileum or blood.

The V and J genes are TRBV4-1 and TRBJ1-2; unclear D gene. The sequence was obtained from a human donor who was the organ donor for an intestinal transplant. This material consisted of unstimulated CD8+ T cells sorted from spleen or lymph node cells, taken before transplant. The CDR3 coding sequence is TGCGCCAGCAGCCACCGTATGTTCTATGGCTACACCTTC. Residues: CASSHRMFYGYTF.